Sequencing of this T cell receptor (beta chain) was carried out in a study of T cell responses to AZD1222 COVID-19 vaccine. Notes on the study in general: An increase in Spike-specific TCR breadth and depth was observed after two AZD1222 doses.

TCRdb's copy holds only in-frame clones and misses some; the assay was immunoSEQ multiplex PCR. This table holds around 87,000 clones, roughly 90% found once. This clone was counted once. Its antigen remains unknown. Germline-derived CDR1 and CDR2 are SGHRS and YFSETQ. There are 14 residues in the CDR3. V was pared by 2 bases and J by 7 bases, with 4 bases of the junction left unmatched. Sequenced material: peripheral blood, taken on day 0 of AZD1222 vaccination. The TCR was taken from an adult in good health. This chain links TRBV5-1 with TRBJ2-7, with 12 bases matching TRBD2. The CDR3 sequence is CASSLLAGGNEQYF. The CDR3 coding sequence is TGCGCCAGCAGCTTACTAGCGGGGGGAAATGAGCAGTACTTC.